The 3 T cell receptor beta chains below were found in one sample sequenced in a study of blood T cell repertoires in COVID-19. The repertoire was sequenced with immunoSEQ multiplex PCR; TCRdb's copy has only in-frame clones and lacks some. This table has about 200,000 clones, roughly nine tenths appearing once. The sequencing input was peripheral blood. These receptors were obtained from a woman between 50 and 59 years old with acute or convalescent COVID-19.

The chain combines TRBV6-2 or TRBV6-3 with TRBJ1-1; 8 bases match TRBD1. Germline V gene sequence: CDR1 MNHEY, CDR2 SVGEGT. The ends lost 4 bases at V and 5 bases at J; junction bases unmatched: 12. The CDR3 extends over 16 amino acids. CDR3 loop: CASSSLEAGGRTEAFF. CDR3 sequence (DNA): TGTGCCAGCAGTTCGCTGGAAGCAGGGGGCCGGACTGAAGCTTTCTTT.

The V gene is TRBV24-1, the J gene TRBJ2-2; TRBD1 matches 7 bases. The V gene's germline CDR1 is KGHDR and CDR2 SFDVKD. J was trimmed by 3 bases and V by 2 bases; bases with no gene match: 2. The CDR3 extends over 15 amino acids. The CDR3 nucleotides read TGTGCCACCAGTGATTATGACAGGGACACCGGGGAGCTGTTTTTT. As protein: CATSDYDRDTGELFF.

The gene calls are TRBV23-1 and TRBJ1-1; D possibly corresponds to TRBD1 (6 bases). TRBV23-1 is an ORF, with its function uncertain. Trimming left V 7 bases short and J 4 bases short, with 28 bases between. There are 18 residues in the CDR3. For the CDR3, the DNA is TGCGCCAGCAATCGCCAGGTTGTGGGGGCGCGTAATATCACTGAAGCTTTCTTT. Translation: CASNRQVVGARNITEAFF.